These 10 T cell receptor beta chains share one sample of origin, sequenced in a study of blood T cell repertoires in COVID-19. The repertoire was sequenced with immunoSEQ multiplex PCR; TCRdb's copy has only in-frame clones and lacks some. This sample yields fewer than 200,000 clones, of which about 80% are seen a single time; 7.8% belongs to the top ten. Material: peripheral blood. The receptors shown here come from a woman aged 55-75 years with COVID-19, enrolled during active disease.

The CDR3 region is CASSSPGLAGRVHTQYF. DNA for the CDR3: TGTGCCAGCAGCTCCCCGGGGCTAGCGGGACGGGTACATACGCAGTATTTT. The J gene is TRBJ2-3, the V gene TRBV5-6, with 9 bases that match TRBD2. The germline CDR1 and CDR2 sequences are SGHDT and YYEEEE. This CDR3 spans 17 amino acids. J gave up 7 bases and V 3 bases, and 15 bases lay outside the gene matches.

The chain is built from TRBV18 and TRBJ2-1; D is perhaps TRBD2 (6 bases). V was pared by 1 base and J by 4 bases, with 14 bases between. Germline V CDR1 and CDR2: KGHSH, LQKENI. This CDR3 has 16 amino acids. The CDR3 DNA reads TGTGCCAGCTCACCACTTAGCGGCTCGCTGTACAATGAGCAGTTCTTC. This gives the protein CASSPLSGSLYNEQFF.

The V and J genes are TRBV10-3 and TRBJ1-2, with 8 nucleotides matching TRBD1. CDR3 length: 14 amino acids. The ends lost 3 bases at V and 7 bases at J; junction bases unmatched: 7. Germline V CDR1 and CDR2: ENHRY, SYGVKD. For the CDR3, the DNA is TGTGCCATCAGTGACGTGGCGACAGGGGCTGGCTACACCTTC. It translates to CAISDVATGAGYTF.

The CDR3 DNA follows: TGTGCCAGCAGCCATTTACAGCAGAACACTGAAGCTTTCTTT. It yields the protein CASSHLQQNTEAFF. The chain couples TRBV4-2 to TRBJ1-1; D gene ambiguous. The CDR3 length is 14 residues. V was clipped by 3 bases and J by 1 base, with 9 bases between them. Germline V gene data show CDR1 as LGHNA and CDR2 as YNFKEQ.

The rearrangement uses TRBV7-3 and TRBJ2-3, with TRBD2 matching 16 bases. J gave up 2 bases and V 4 bases, and 6 bases lay outside the gene matches. This CDR3 contains 18 residues. The germline V gene has CDR1 SGHTA and CDR2 FQGTGA. Here the CDR3 reads CASSSQGLAGGPTDTQYF. The CDR3 coding sequence is TGTGCCAGCAGCTCCCAGGGACTAGCGGGAGGGCCCACAGATACGCAGTATTTT.

The chain is built from TRBV18 and TRBJ2-5, with a tentative D call TRBD1 (6 bases). Trimming removed 4 bases at V and 2 bases at J, with 14 bases between. CDR3 length equals 15 residues. CDR1 KGHSH and CDR2 LQKENI come from the germline V gene. CDR3 coding DNA: TGTGCCAGCTCACGACGACAGGACCCGCAAGAGACCCAGTACTTC. Residues: CASSRRQDPQETQYF.

This chain connects TRBV5-8 to TRBJ2-3, with D perhaps TRBD1 (5 bases). The V end was cut by 0 bases, the J end by 4 bases, with 12 bases between. The CDR3 is made up of 15 amino acids. CDR1 is SGHTS and CDR2 is YDEGEE in the germline V gene. In nucleotides, the CDR3 is TGTGCCAGCAGCTTGGCAGGGATCTTTGCAGATACGCAGTATTTT. Its protein product is CASSLAGIFADTQYF. Filled out from reference TRBV5-8 and TRBJ2-3, the complete variable domain reads EAGVTQSPTHLIKTRGQQATLRCSPISGHTSVYWYQQALGLGLQFLLWYDEGEERNRGNFPPRFSGRQFPNYSSELNVNALELEDSALYLCASSLAGIFADTQYFGPGTRLTVL.

In this sample, this clone turned up once. This chain links TRBV7-9 with TRBJ1-2; D ambiguous. Trimming pared 2 bases from V and 5 bases from J, leaving 15 bases between. This CDR3 is built from 15 residues. Germline CDR1 is SEHNR and CDR2 is FQNEAQ (reference sequence). The CDR3 reads CASSLNSDTGYGYTF. CDR3 nucleotides: TGTGCCAGCAGCTTAAACTCAGACACTGGATATGGCTACACCTTC.

The chain links TRBV6-5 to TRBJ2-1; 10 nucleotides line up with TRBD1. J was trimmed by 5 bases and V by 1 base; bases with no gene match: 2. CDR3 size: 15 residues. CDR1 MNHEY and CDR2 SVGAGI come from the germline V gene. CDR3 sequence: CASSYFGTGDNEQFF. The CDR3 region has the DNA TGTGCCAGCAGTTACTTTGGGACAGGGGACAATGAGCAGTTCTTC.

In its sample, this clone was seen a few times. The same CDR3 is also encoded by other DNA sequences in this sample. The genes are TRBV15 and TRBJ2-7; a weak D match, TRBD1 (5 bases). The CDR3 contains 14 residues. From germline, CDR1 is LNHNV and CDR2 YYDKDF (reference sequence). V was clipped by 0 bases and J by 4 bases, with 10 bases between them. CDR3 bases: TGTGCCACCAGCAGAGATAGGGGTCCATACGAGCAGTACTTC. As protein: CATSRDRGPYEQYF. Supplemented by reference TRBV15 and TRBJ2-7, the full variable domain reads DAMVIQNPRYQVTQFGKPVTLSCSQTLNHNVMYWYQQKSSQAPKLLFHYYDKDFNNEADTPDNFQSRRPNTSFCFLDIRSPGLGDTAMYLCATSRDRGPYEQYFGPGTRLTVT.